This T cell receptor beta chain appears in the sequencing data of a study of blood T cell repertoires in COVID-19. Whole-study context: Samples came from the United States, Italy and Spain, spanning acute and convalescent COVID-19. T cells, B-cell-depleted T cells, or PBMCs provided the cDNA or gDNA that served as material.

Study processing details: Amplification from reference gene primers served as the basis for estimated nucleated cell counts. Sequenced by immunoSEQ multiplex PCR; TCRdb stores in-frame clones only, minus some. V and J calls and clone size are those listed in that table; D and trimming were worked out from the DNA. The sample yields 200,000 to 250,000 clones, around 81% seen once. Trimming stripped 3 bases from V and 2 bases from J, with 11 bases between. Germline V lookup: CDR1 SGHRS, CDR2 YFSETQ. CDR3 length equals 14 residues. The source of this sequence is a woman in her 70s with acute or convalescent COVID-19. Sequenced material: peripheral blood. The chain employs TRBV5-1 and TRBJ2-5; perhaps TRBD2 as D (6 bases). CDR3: CASSSPGLQETQYF. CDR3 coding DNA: TGCGCCAGCAGCTCACCGGGACTTCAAGAGACCCAGTACTTC. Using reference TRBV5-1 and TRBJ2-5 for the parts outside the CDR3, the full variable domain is KAGVTQTPRYLIKTRGQQVTLSCSPISGHRSVSWYQQTPGQGLQFLFEYFSETQRNKGNFPGRFSGRQFSNSRSEMNVSTLELGDSALYLCASSSPGLQETQYFGPGTRLLVL.